The 5 T cell receptor beta chains below were found in one sample sequenced in a study of T-cell reconstitution after alpha-beta-depleted transplantation in children. Unique molecular identifiers were incorporated during preparation of the TCRbeta library. One entry per CDR3 protein results from TCRdb running MiXCR on the PCR reads. This table holds a few hundred thousand distinct CDR3 sequences, 9.7% found once. The sample was PBMCs from the stem cell graft donor, taken from the stem cell graft. Receptors were obtained from a human donor who donated a stem cell graft to a child with SCID.

This clonotype has ten or more counts. The chain employs TRBV19 and TRBJ2-5; TRBD1 matches 8 bases. J was trimmed by 5 bases and V by 3 bases; bases with no gene match: 8. The CDR3 loop spans 15 amino acids. Germline-derived CDR1 and CDR2 are LNHDA and SQIVND (reference sequence). The CDR3 here is CASSITGGSLETQYF. CDR3 nucleotide sequence: TGTGCCAGTAGTATCACAGGGGGATCTTTGGAGACCCAGTACTTC.

About this clonotype itself: One base away lies a much larger clone, so this may be a sequencing read error. The chain employs TRBV5-1 and TRBJ2-1; D tentatively reads TRBD1 or TRBD2 (6 bases each). CDR1 and CDR2 (germline): SGHRS, YFSETQ. V was cut by 0 bases and J by 4 bases, with 14 bases left in between. The CDR3 extends over 16 amino acids. The chain's CDR3 is CASSLGGLAYYNEQFF. As DNA, the CDR3 is TGCGCCAGCAGCTTGGGGGGGCTAGCGTATTACAATGAGCAGTTCTTC.

This clonotype appeared many times. V and J are TRBV5-1 and TRBJ2-7; 9 nucleotides agree with TRBD1. With V trimmed by 6 bases and J by 1 base, 5 bases remained unmatched. CDR3 length equals 14 residues. Germline-derived CDR1 and CDR2 are SGHRS and YFSETQ. DNA for the CDR3: TGCGCCAGCACCCGACAGGGGGGATCCTACGAGCAGTACTTC. It codes for CASTRQGGSYEQYF.

This clonotype was picked up many times. V and J are TRBV2 and TRBJ2-1, with a possible D match to TRBD2 (7 bases). The CDR3 totals 16 residues. CDR1 and CDR2 (germline): SNHLY, FYNNEI. V was trimmed by 7 bases and J by 4 bases, leaving 20 bases between them. The CDR3 DNA follows: TGTGCCAGCACCGGGGGGTGGGGGGCATTTTACAATGAGCAGTTCTTC. Translating it yields CASTGGWGAFYNEQFF.

This clonotype was picked up many times. This chain connects TRBV4-3 to TRBJ1-5, with D possibly matching TRBD1 (5 bases). Germline CDR1 reads LGHNA; CDR2 reads YSLEER. The V end lost 0 bases, the J end lost 0 bases, and 15 bases lay between the germline ends. The CDR3 spans 18 residues. The CDR3 region is CASSQDRASGGSNQPQHF. CDR3 sequence (DNA): TGCGCCAGCAGCCAAGATAGGGCGTCGGGGGGTAGCAATCAGCCCCAGCATTTT.